This TCR beta chain comes out of a study of vaccination effects on CD4 cells after COVID-19. Background on the study: Two doses of BNT162b2 or mRNA-1273 vaccine were administered to participants. Study results and limitations: Marked clonal contraction was seen in infection- and vaccine-induced clones late after vaccination. Sampling in the study covered few convalescent patients and included no early post-infection timepoints.

Profiling relied on immunoSEQ multiplex PCR, and the TCRdb table lists in-frame clones only, not all of them. The top ten hold 9.5% to 15% of the sample, which has roughly 63,000 clones, over 70% seen once. Viral peptide pool expansion of antigen-specific CD4+ T cells preceded sequencing in the ViraFEST assay. Cultured cells yielded isolated CD4+ T cells after around 10 days. Vaccinated participants had no history of SARS-CoV-2 infection and tested negative for nucleocapsid antibodies. PBMC were cultured at approximately 2 million per well with 10 IU/ml IL-2 and about 9.4 ug/ml peptides. This clone turned up a few times. Its target is unknown. Per the germline V gene, CDR1 is LNHDA and CDR2 is SQIVND (reference sequence). V dropped 6 bases and J dropped 3 bases, with 7 bases sitting between them. The CDR3 consists of 12 residues.

The input for sequencing was CD4+ T cells from PBMCs cultured with SARS-CoV-2 spike peptides, taken before COVID-19 vaccination. V usage is TRBV19 and J usage is TRBJ2-3; D not certain. The source of this sequence is a human donor who received a COVID-19 vaccine. The CDR3 is CASSPGTDTQYF. CDR3 DNA: TGTGCCAGTAGCCCCGGAACAGATACGCAGTATTTT.